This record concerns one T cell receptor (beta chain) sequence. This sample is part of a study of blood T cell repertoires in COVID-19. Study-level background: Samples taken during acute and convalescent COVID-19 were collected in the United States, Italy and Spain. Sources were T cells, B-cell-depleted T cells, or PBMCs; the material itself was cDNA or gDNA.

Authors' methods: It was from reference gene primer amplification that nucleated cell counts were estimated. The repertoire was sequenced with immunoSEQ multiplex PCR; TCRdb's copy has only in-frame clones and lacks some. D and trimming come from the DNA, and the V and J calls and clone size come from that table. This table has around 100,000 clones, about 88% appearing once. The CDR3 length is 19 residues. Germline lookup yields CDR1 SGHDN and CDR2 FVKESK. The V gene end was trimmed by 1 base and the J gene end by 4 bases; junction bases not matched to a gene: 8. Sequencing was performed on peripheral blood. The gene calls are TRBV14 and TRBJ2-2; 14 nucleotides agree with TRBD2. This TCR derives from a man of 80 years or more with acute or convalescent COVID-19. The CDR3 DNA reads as TGTGCCAGCAGCCAAGGACTAGCGGGAGGGCCGGCTCCCACCGGGGAGCTGTTTTTT. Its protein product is CASSQGLAGGPAPTGELFF.